This T cell receptor beta chain was captured in a study of T cells after yellow fever vaccination. Background on the study: The authors prepared low-cell-number fractions using SMART-Seq v4 Ultra Low Input. Whole-study results and caveats: A large majority of primary-vaccination clones showed up again after the booster (96% CD4, roughly 88% CD8).

This clonotype was counted only a few times. Its antigen remains unidentified. The CDR3 has 13 amino acids. The V end was cut by 5 bases, the J end by 6 bases, with 13 bases between. The germline gives CDR1 SGHTA, CDR2 FQGNSA. TCR cDNA, made by 5'RACE template switching, carried an added universal primer site and UMIs. TCRdb re-called the 5' RACE reads through MiXCR, storing one row per CDR3 protein. The data show fewer than 500,000 distinct CDR3 sequences, around 19% seen once. The sample here was PBMCs, taken before the yellow fever booster vaccination. This chain links TRBV7-2 with TRBJ1-2, with unresolved D. The receptor was derived from a man aged 18 to 29 who received the YFV17D yellow fever vaccine. The CDR3 coding sequence is TGTGCCAGCAGCAAAACCCCGCCGGATGGCTACACCTTC. Its protein is CASSKTPPDGYTF.